Listed below are T cell receptor beta chains from one sample, sequenced in a study of T cells after yellow fever vaccination. TCRdb re-analysed the 5' RACE reads in MiXCR, keeping a single row per CDR3 protein. The sample carries roughly 120,000 distinct CDR3 sequences, more than 7.5% recorded once. The sequences come from CD8+ T cells sorted from PBMCs, collected 45 days after the yellow fever booster vaccination. These receptors all come from a man in his thirties or forties who received the YFV17D yellow fever vaccine. CDR3s leave out the opening cysteine and the closing phenylalanine or tryptophan. Clone size is not always given. Where it is, it says once, few, many or a class for expanded clones.

clone_size | v_call | cdr3_aa
many | TRBV4-3 | ASSQGLAPYNEQF
many | TRBV7-6 | ASSRNNEQF
many | TRBV4-1 | ATGGTARGTGELF
. | TRBV29-1 | SVEGGRGEQF
many | TRBV27 | ASSSGLPYNEQF
medium-sized | TRBV2 | ASKRSRYEQY
many | TRBV6-6 | ASSPGDRQPQH
. | TRBV7-9 | ASSRRTYEQY
many | TRBV12-3/TRBV12-4 | ASSFGPASNYEQF
few | TRBV7-2 | ASSRTNLRDPYEQY
many | TRBV7-6 | ASSLGAGGPVEQF
few | TRBV29-1 | SVEAQGNYGYT
few | TRBV7-2 | ASSSFAYEQY
few | TRBV29-1 | SASGEGEQF
many | TRBV4-1 | ASSQAGVTYNEQF
. | TRBV5-4 | ASSLGWGMSGELF
many | TRBV7-9 | ASSLGSLDGYT
few | TRBV27 | ASSLRTGNYNEQF
. | TRBV19 | ASSIEWGIVSEQY
many | TRBV29-1 | SVDTTGGGSGELF
. | TRBV6-4 | APECFTGDYGYT
many | TRBV10-3 | AISESLTAARLETQY
many | TRBV27 | ASSRGVGPSSYNEQF
many | TRBV12-3/TRBV12-4 | ASSFGQGNYEQY
many | TRBV4-2 | ASSQEEAGSYEQY
. | TRBV24-1 | ATSEGRETQY
few | TRBV5-1 | ASSSPGQYNEQF
. | TRBV4-3 | ASSHSGGRTEQF
. | TRBV12-3/TRBV12-4 | ASSQSPGQGNQPQH
. | TRBV12-3/TRBV12-4 | ASSLATQWGEQF
many | TRBV9 | ASSEGGYNYEQY